Below, 30 T cell receptor beta chains from the same sample are listed, as sequenced in a study of T cell repertoires in cytomegalovirus infection. TCRdb analysed the reads with MiXCR anew, one entry per CDR3 protein. The data show approximately 320,000 distinct CDR3 sequences, 9.5% seen once. Sequencing was performed on PBMCs. The origin of the receptors is a human donor in good health (CMV status not recorded). Some clones in this sample may be carry-over from other donors' samples.

This clonotype was detected only a few times. As DNA, the CDR3 is TGTGCCATCCGACTAGCCACAGATACGCAGTATTTT. As protein: CAIRLATDTQYF. The chain couples TRBV28 to TRBJ2-3; the match to TRBD2 covers 7 bases. Germline CDR1 reads MDHEN; CDR2 reads SYDVKM. The length of the CDR3 is 12 residues. V trimming: 10 bases; J trimming: 2 bases; junction bases outside the gene matches: 3.

This clonotype has at least ten counts. The V gene is TRBV6-2 or TRBV6-3, the J gene TRBJ2-3; D perhaps matches TRBD1 (5 bases). Between the trimmed V and J ends, which lost 6 bases and 3 bases, there was a span of 16 bases. CDR1 and CDR2 from the germline V gene are MNHEY and SVGEGT. The CDR3 spans 15 residues. CDR3 protein: CASSRISTVTDTQYF. CDR3 bases: TGTGCCAGCAGCCGAATCTCGACAGTTACAGATACGCAGTATTTT.

This clonotype has a count of ten or more. V usage is TRBV20-1 and J usage is TRBJ1-4; D is ambiguous. Germline loops: CDR1 DFQATT, CDR2 SNEGSKA (reference sequence). V lost 5 bases and J lost 6, with 10 bases in between. This CDR3 is 12 amino acids long. Here the CDR3 DNA reads TGCAGTGCTGGCGCCCAGGATGAAAAACTGTTTTTT. This gives the protein CSAGAQDEKLFF.

This clonotype was observed many times. This chain joins TRBV19 and TRBJ2-1; D may correspond to TRBD1 or TRBD2 (6 bases each). Trimming left V 7 bases short and J 0 bases short, with 13 bases between. This CDR3 comprises 15 residues. The germline V gene has CDR1 LNHDA and CDR2 SQIVND (reference sequence). CDR3 loop: CASTPGGGSYNEQFF. CDR3 bases: TGTGCCAGTACCCCCGGAGGGGGCTCCTACAATGAGCAGTTCTTC.

J is TRBJ2-2 and V is TRBV28, with a tentative D call TRBD1 (5 bases). The CDR3 loop spans 14 amino acids. CDR1 is MDHEN and CDR2 is SYDVKM in the germline V gene. The V end was cut by 5 bases, the J end by 6 bases, with 13 bases between. CDR3 sequence reads: CASSLIRGAGELFF. CDR3 sequence (DNA): TGTGCCAGCAGTCTTATTAGGGGTGCCGGGGAGCTGTTTTTT.

This clonotype has at least ten counts. V and J are TRBV6-2 or TRBV6-3 and TRBJ2-5; 8 bases align to TRBD2. The germline V gene has CDR1 MNHEY and CDR2 SVGEGT. The V gene end was trimmed by 6 bases and the J gene end by 6 bases; junction bases not matched to a gene: 21. CDR3 length: 18 residues. This CDR3 reads CASRQLPGTRDAGKTQYF. The CDR3 region has the DNA TGTGCCAGCAGACAACTCCCCGGGACTAGAGATGCCGGGAAGACCCAGTACTTC.

This clonotype was found many times. The rearrangement links TRBV7-2 to TRBJ2-5; tentatively, D is TRBD2 (6 bases). With 6 bases removed from V and 5 bases from J, the gap between germline ends came to 19 bases. There are 15 residues in the CDR3. Germline CDR1 and CDR2: SGHTA and FQGNSA. CDR3 DNA sequence: TGTGCCAGCAGTTCGAGTGGGACTTCCCGTGAGACCCAGTACTTC. The encoded protein is CASSSSGTSRETQYF. Based on the CDR3 plus reference TRBV7-2 and TRBJ2-5, the full variable domain is GAGVSQSPSNKVTEKGKDVELRCDPISGHTALYWYRQSLGQGLEFLIYFQGNSAPDKSGLPSDRFSAERTGGSVSTLTIQRTQQEDSAVYLCASSSSGTSRETQYFGPGTRLLVL.

This chain uses TRBV5-5 with TRBJ2-1; D gene ambiguous. Germline CDR1 is SGHKS and CDR2 is YYEKEE (reference sequence). The CDR3 spans 15 residues. Deletions cut 4 bases from V and 3 bases from J, with 14 bases between. CDR3 residues: CASSQGIGFYNEQFF. CDR3 in DNA: TGTGCCAGCAGCCAAGGGATCGGGTTCTACAATGAGCAGTTCTTC.

This clonotype has just a few counts. The chain carries TRBV27 and TRBJ1-1; 7 bases are a match to TRBD1. V lost 2 bases and J lost 2; bases outside the gene matches: 8. The CDR3 is made up of 16 amino acids. Germline CDR1 and CDR2: MNHEY and SMNVEV (reference sequence). CDR3 sequence reads: CASSLTGVFRNTEAFF. The CDR3 DNA reads as TGTGCCAGCAGTTTAACAGGGGTATTTAGAAACACTGAAGCTTTCTTT.

The chain recombines TRBV7-2 with TRBJ1-5; possibly TRBD1 for D (6 bases). Trimming shortened V by 4 bases and J by 4 bases, and 14 bases separated the two germline ends. Looked up from germline, CDR1 is SGHTA and CDR2 is FQGNSA. The CDR3 covers 15 residues. CDR3 region: CASSSQGNGNQPQHF. The CDR3 nucleotides read TGTGCCAGCAGCTCACAGGGAAATGGAAATCAGCCCCAGCATTTT.

The chain uses TRBV29-1 and TRBJ2-1; possibly TRBD1 or TRBD2 for D (6 bases each). The CDR3 totals 12 residues. Germline V gives CDR1 SQVTM, CDR2 ANQGSEA. Trimming pared 5 bases from V and 5 bases from J, leaving 10 bases between. The CDR3 sequence: CSVKRGDNEQFF. Here the CDR3 DNA reads TGCAGCGTTAAGAGGGGGGACAATGAGCAGTTCTTC.

In its sample, this clonotype was seen a few times. The chain joins TRBV18 to TRBJ2-2; D is undetermined. Germline V gives CDR1 KGHSH, CDR2 LQKENI. Trimming took off 0 bases at V and 5 bases at J, with 7 bases between the two ends. CDR3 length: 14 residues. CDR3 sequence (DNA): TGTGCCAGCTCACCACCGTTCACTACCGGGGAGCTGTTTTTT. This encodes CASSPPFTTGELFF.

V usage is TRBV7-3 and J usage is TRBJ2-2; tentatively, D is TRBD2 (6 bases). The CDR3 is made up of 15 amino acids. The germline gives CDR1 SGHTA, CDR2 FQGTGA. V lost 1 base and J 6 bases, leaving 12 bases between the germline ends. The CDR3 sequence: CASSLSAGPSGELFF. CDR3 DNA: TGTGCCAGCAGCTTAAGCGCGGGACCCTCCGGGGAGCTGTTTTTT.

At least ten counts were recorded for this clonotype. This rearrangement joins TRBV6-2 or TRBV6-3 to TRBJ1-1; D ambiguous. The CDR3 has 15 amino acids. CDR1 is MNHEY and CDR2 is SVGEGT in the germline V gene. V was trimmed by 2 bases and J by 0 bases, leaving 10 bases between them. The DNA for the CDR3 is TGTGCCAGCAGTTACGCGGTGGGAATGAACACTGAAGCTTTCTTT. This gives the protein CASSYAVGMNTEAFF.

The V gene is TRBV7-3, the J gene TRBJ1-2; TRBD1 matches at 7 bases. CDR3 length: 14 amino acids. The trim removed 4 bases at V and 8 bases at J, leaving 10 bases unmatched. From germline, CDR1 is SGHTA and CDR2 FQGTGA. CDR3 protein: CASSSTAKGAGYTF. The CDR3 DNA follows: TGTGCCAGCAGCTCGACCGCGAAGGGGGCAGGCTACACCTTC.

This clonotype has just a few counts. This chain connects TRBV7-9 to TRBJ1-5, with TRBD1 identical over 12 bases. The ends lost 0 bases at V and 4 bases at J; junction bases unmatched: 1. Germline assignment: CDR1 SEHNR and CDR2 FQNEAQ (reference sequence). The CDR3 consists of 16 residues. For the CDR3, the DNA is TGTGCCAGCAGCTTAGCGGGACAGGGGGCAAATCAGCCCCAGCATTTT. Translating gives CASSLAGQGANQPQHF.

This clonotype was counted at least ten times. This rearrangement joins TRBV12-3 or TRBV12-4 to TRBJ1-5; possibly TRBD1 for D (6 bases). The germline V and J ends were trimmed by 3 bases and 6 bases, with 12 bases remaining between them. This CDR3 is 14 amino acids long. CDR3: CASSLGGQSQPQHF. DNA for the CDR3: TGTGCCAGCAGTTTGGGTGGACAGAGTCAGCCCCAGCATTTT.

The sample holds a few counts of this clonotype. The chain combines TRBV19 with TRBJ2-1; possibly TRBD2 for D (6 bases). V lost 8 bases and J 4 bases, leaving 12 bases between the germline ends. CDR1 and CDR2 from the germline V gene are LNHDA and SQIVND (reference sequence). The CDR3 totals 13 residues. For the CDR3, the DNA is TGTGCCAGTCGGGACTCAGGTTACAATGAGCAGTTCTTC. Encoded protein: CASRDSGYNEQFF.

This clonotype was detected many times. The chain links TRBV7-2 to TRBJ1-5; tentatively, D is TRBD1 (5 bases). The CDR3 is 19 amino acids. The germline V gene encodes CDR1 SGHTA and CDR2 FQGNSA. The ends were cut back, 1 base at V and 2 bases at J, with 21 bases in the middle. Here the CDR3 reads CASSLGGTAQEYGNQPQHF. CDR3 in DNA: TGTGCCAGCAGCTTAGGTGGGACGGCTCAGGAATATGGCAATCAGCCCCAGCATTTT. Complete variable domain (other parts from reference TRBV7-2 and TRBJ1-5): GAGVSQSPSNKVTEKGKDVELRCDPISGHTALYWYRQSLGQGLEFLIYFQGNSAPDKSGLPSDRFSAERTGGSVSTLTIQRTQQEDSAVYLCASSLGGTAQEYGNQPQHFGDGTRLSIL.

Comment on this clonotype: A much bigger clone sits one base away, suggesting this may be a read error. The chain employs TRBV20-1 and TRBJ2-3; a weak D match, TRBD2 (6 bases). V was cut by 1 base and J by 2 bases, with 13 bases left in between. This CDR3 has 15 residues. CDR1 and CDR2 from the germline V gene are DFQATT and SNEGSKA (reference sequence). The CDR3 here is CSARGTIDNTDTQYF. As DNA, the CDR3 is TGCAGTGCTAGAGGGACTATCGACAACACAGATACGCAGTATTTT.

Many counts were recorded for this clonotype. This chain links TRBV7-2 with TRBJ1-1; 8 bases align to TRBD1. Germline CDR1 is SGHTA and CDR2 is FQGNSA. CDR3 length: 14 residues. After removal of 6 bases from V and 4 bases from J, the junction contained 7 bases not matched to a gene. The CDR3 sequence is CASRSGQGSTEAFF. CDR3 nucleotide sequence: TGTGCCAGCAGATCCGGACAGGGAAGCACTGAAGCTTTCTTT.

This clonotype was detected ten times or more. The chain couples TRBV7-2 to TRBJ2-5, with 7 bases fitting TRBD2. V dropped 2 bases and J dropped 3; count of bases not matched to a gene: 6. The CDR3 extends over 15 amino acids. Germline V gene data show CDR1 as SGHTA and CDR2 as FQGNSA. CDR3 residues: CASSLRASGKETQYF. In nucleotides, the CDR3 is TGTGCCAGCAGCTTAAGAGCTAGCGGAAAAGAGACCCAGTACTTC.

The chain uses TRBV4-2 and TRBJ1-1; no firm D call. Trimming removed 0 bases at V and 5 bases at J, with 16 bases between. CDR3 size: 16 residues. CDR1 and CDR2 from the germline V gene are LGHNA and YNFKEQ. The CDR3 DNA sequence: TGTGCCAGCAGCCAAGAACTTCAAGACCCTGGGACTGAAGCTTTCTTT. Translation: CASSQELQDPGTEAFF.

This clonotype was seen many times. The chain carries TRBV12-3 or TRBV12-4 and TRBJ1-1; D is possibly TRBD1 (6 bases). This CDR3 has 14 residues. V was clipped by 3 bases and J by 2 bases, with 10 bases between them. The CDR3 bases are TGTGCCAGCAGTTTTAGTGGGGGCAACACTGAAGCTTTCTTT. Protein sequence: CASSFSGGNTEAFF.

This clonotype was seen repeatedly, ten times or more. The chain joins TRBV7-2 to TRBJ1-1; a weak D match, TRBD1 (6 bases). With 3 bases removed from V and 6 bases from J, the gap between germline ends came to 8 bases. The CDR3 covers 12 residues. Germline values: CDR1 SGHTA, CDR2 FQGNSA. The CDR3 loop reads CASSFRGAEAFF. In DNA form, the CDR3 reads TGTGCCAGCAGCTTCAGGGGTGCTGAAGCTTTCTTT.

This sequence joins TRBV20-1 and TRBJ1-2; 9 nucleotides line up with TRBD1. V dropped 6 bases and J dropped 8; count of bases not matched to a gene: 16. The CDR3 is 15 residues long. Germline CDR1 reads DFQATT; CDR2 reads SNEGSKA (reference sequence). The CDR3 DNA follows: TGCAGTGCCGAGGCAGACTGGACAGGGGCAGGCGGCTACACCTTC. It translates to CSAEADWTGAGGYTF.

This chain uses TRBV6-6 with TRBJ2-1; TRBD2 matches at 9 bases. CDR3 length equals 13 residues. The germline CDR1 and CDR2 sequences are MNHNY and SVGAGI (reference sequence). V lost 1 base, J lost 13 bases, and 5 bases stayed unmatched. The CDR3 region is CASSYLREGGQFF. In DNA form, the CDR3 reads TGTGCCAGCAGTTACTTGCGGGAGGGGGGTCAGTTCTTC.

The rearrangement joins TRBV7-2 to TRBJ2-7; D not resolved. Trimming pared 5 bases from V and 2 bases from J, leaving 13 bases between. Per the germline V gene, CDR1 is SGHTA and CDR2 is FQGNSA. The CDR3 length is 14 residues. The CDR3 loop reads CASSLNRATYEQYF. In DNA form, the CDR3 reads TGTGCCAGCAGCCTCAACCGGGCAACCTACGAGCAGTACTTC.

This clonotype has at least ten counts. The chain links TRBV7-2 to TRBJ2-1, with a possible D match to TRBD2 (6 bases). V was cut by 1 base and J by 5 bases, with 15 bases left in between. Germline V gene lookup returns CDR1 SGHTA and CDR2 FQGNSA. The CDR3 is made up of 16 amino acids. CDR3 region: CASSLVRGGIHNEQFF. CDR3 in DNA: TGTGCCAGCAGCTTAGTTCGGGGAGGTATCCACAATGAGCAGTTCTTC. The full variable domain, its missing parts supplied by reference TRBV7-2 and TRBJ2-1, is GAGVSQSPSNKVTEKGKDVELRCDPISGHTALYWYRQSLGQGLEFLIYFQGNSAPDKSGLPSDRFSAERTGGSVSTLTIQRTQQEDSAVYLCASSLVRGGIHNEQFFGPGTRLTVL.

This clonotype was observed at least ten times. J is TRBJ2-1 and V is TRBV7-2; 13 bases line up with TRBD2. V was pared by 6 bases and J by 6 bases, with 5 bases of the junction left unmatched. The germline CDR1 and CDR2 sequences are SGHTA and FQGNSA. CDR3 length: 15 residues. The CDR3 spells CASRPRTSGGNEQFF. DNA of the CDR3: TGTGCCAGCAGACCCCGGACTAGCGGGGGCAATGAGCAGTTCTTC.